One and the same sample provided the 32 T cell receptor beta chains below, sequenced in a study of blood T cell repertoires in COVID-19. Using immunoSEQ multiplex PCR, the repertoire was profiled, and TCRdb retains in-frame clones only, with some absent. This table holds about 47,000 clones, around four fifths found once. Specimen: peripheral blood. These receptors were taken from a human donor with acute or convalescent COVID-19. The donor label of this sample is uncertain.

This chain joins TRBV28 and TRBJ1-3, with D possibly being TRBD1 (6 bases). Trimming removed 8 bases at V and 4 bases at J, with 9 bases between. The CDR3 length is 12 residues. Germline-derived CDR1 and CDR2 are MDHEN and SYDVKM. The CDR3: CASARGGNTIYF. CDR3 in DNA: TGTGCCAGCGCCAGGGGAGGAAACACCATATATTTT.

The chain carries TRBV7-3 and TRBJ2-7, with D maybe TRBD2 (5 bases). V lost 2 bases to trimming and J lost 0 bases, with 11 bases between them. Looked up from germline, CDR1 is SGHTA and CDR2 is FQGTGA. The CDR3 has 15 amino acids. DNA of the CDR3: TGTGCCAGCAGCTTAGGAGCGGCCAGCTCCTACGAGCAGTACTTC. Translating gives CASSLGAASSYEQYF.

The chain links TRBV13 to TRBJ1-3; 7 bases are shared with TRBD1. Trimming removed 4 bases from V and 1 base from J; junction bases left unmatched: 7. The CDR3 consists of 16 residues. CDR1 PRHDT and CDR2 FYEKMQ come from the germline V gene (reference sequence). CDR3 sequence reads: CASSSHQGVSGNTIYF. CDR3 coding DNA: TGTGCCAGCAGCTCCCACCAGGGGGTTTCTGGAAACACCATATATTTT.

The rearrangement joins TRBV7-2 to TRBJ1-6; 10 bases are a match to TRBD1. In germline, CDR1 is SGHTA, CDR2 FQGNSA. V shed 1 base, J shed 9 bases, and the junction held 6 bases outside the gene matches. CDR3 size: 16 residues. Here the CDR3 DNA reads TGTGCCAGCAGCTTAGGGTTGTGGACAGGGGGTTCACCCCTCCACTTT. Translation: CASSLGLWTGGSPLHF.

The V gene is TRBV19, the J gene TRBJ1-5; 7 nucleotides align to TRBD1. CDR3 length equals 14 residues. Germline V CDR1 and CDR2: LNHDA, SQIVND (reference sequence). Trimming removed 5 bases from V and 3 bases from J; junction bases left unmatched: 4. In DNA form, the CDR3 reads TGTGCCAGTAGTTCGACAGGGCCCAATCAGCCCCAGCATTTT. Protein: CASSSTGPNQPQHF.

The rearrangement joins TRBV14 to TRBJ2-7, with TRBD1 as a possible D gene (6 bases). CDR1 is SGHDN, CDR2 FVKESK, per germline. This CDR3 is built from 16 residues. Trimming removed 1 base at V and 2 bases at J, with 15 bases between. CDR3 DNA sequence: TGTGCCAGCAGCCAAGGACTAACAGGGCCAGCCTACGAGCAGTACTTC. This encodes CASSQGLTGPAYEQYF.

This chain links TRBV7-8 with TRBJ2-2, with D unresolved. V gave up 1 base and J gave up 2 bases, with 17 bases separating them. Germline assignment: CDR1 SGHVS and CDR2 FQNEAQ. The CDR3 sequence is 18 residues long. CDR3: CASSLVIVSNANTGELFF. In DNA form, the CDR3 reads TGTGCCAGCAGCTTAGTCATCGTGTCTAATGCCAACACCGGGGAGCTGTTTTTT.

This clone was seen a single time. The chain has TRBV5-1 and TRBJ2-2; D might be TRBD2 (5 bases). Between the trimmed V and J ends, which lost 4 bases and 0 bases, there was a span of 19 bases. The CDR3 runs to 18 residues. Per germline, CDR1 SGHRS and CDR2 YFSETQ. The chain's CDR3 is CASSASRGLGANTGELFF. The DNA for the CDR3 is TGCGCCAGCAGCGCCTCGCGAGGCCTCGGGGCGAACACCGGGGAGCTGTTTTTT.

This clone was seen only once. This chain connects TRBV28 to TRBJ2-7; TRBD2 agrees at 7 bases. The V gene's germline CDR1 is MDHEN and CDR2 SYDVKM. V was clipped by 6 bases and J by 5 bases; unmatched bases: 7. The CDR3 sequence is 13 residues long. The chain's CDR3 is CASRRIGGNEQYF. For the CDR3, the DNA is TGTGCCAGCAGACGAATCGGGGGGAACGAGCAGTACTTC.

The chain combines TRBV6-5 with TRBJ1-4; maybe TRBD1 (5 bases). Deletions cut 8 bases from V and 8 bases from J, with 18 bases between. This CDR3 region has 14 residues. Germline V gene lookup returns CDR1 MNHEY and CDR2 SVGAGI. CDR3 region: CASLQYGGDEKLFF. The CDR3 coding sequence is TGTGCCAGCCTCCAGTACGGGGGAGACGAAAAACTGTTTTTT.

The chain is built from TRBV28 and TRBJ1-6; D might be TRBD1 (6 bases). In germline, CDR1 is MDHEN, CDR2 SYDVKM. This CDR3 has 14 amino acids. Trimming took 6 bases from V and 9 from J, leaving 15 bases between them. This chain's CDR3 is CASRPGTPFSPLHF. The DNA of the CDR3 is TGTGCCAGCAGACCCGGGACACCCTTTTCACCCCTCCACTTT.

V is TRBV7-2 and J is TRBJ2-7; D might be TRBD2 (6 bases). The ends were cut back, 4 bases at V and 6 bases at J, with 13 bases in the middle. CDR3 length: 13 residues. Germline CDR1 SGHTA, CDR2 FQGNSA. The CDR3 protein is CASSSHPGGEQYF. CDR3 coding DNA: TGTGCCAGCAGCTCCCACCCCGGGGGCGAGCAGTACTTC.

This rearrangement joins TRBV19 to TRBJ1-1; the match to TRBD1 covers 8 bases. Germline V CDR1 and CDR2: LNHDA, SQIVND (reference sequence). The junction had 9 bases not matched to a gene; V was cut back by 5 bases and J by 1 base. The CDR3 sequence is 16 residues long. The CDR3 bases are TGTGCCAGTAGTCCACGGGGGGACAGGACGAACACTGAAGCTTTCTTT. It codes for CASSPRGDRTNTEAFF.

The chain uses TRBV11-2 and TRBJ1-2, with a possible D match to TRBD1 (6 bases). CDR1 is SGHAT, CDR2 FQNNGV, per germline. The CDR3 consists of 14 residues. Trimming pared 0 bases from V and 4 bases from J, leaving 9 bases between. CDR3 loop: CASSLERTVYGYTF. CDR3 coding DNA: TGTGCCAGCAGCTTAGAACGGACAGTCTATGGCTACACCTTC.

This clone showed up just once. The chain joins TRBV4-2 to TRBJ2-5; 9 nucleotides align to TRBD1. Germline CDR1 and CDR2: LGHNA and YNFKEQ. There are 15 residues in the CDR3. The ends lost 0 bases at V and 9 bases at J; junction bases unmatched: 8. As DNA, the CDR3 is TGTGCCAGCAGCCAAGAAGGACAGGGGCTGTTGGCCCAGTACTTC. Translating gives CASSQEGQGLLAQYF.

The chain has TRBV28 and TRBJ2-7, with TRBD2 matching 12 bases. V shed 3 bases and J 4 bases; nucleotides not matched to a gene: 7. The germline V gene encodes CDR1 MDHEN and CDR2 SYDVKM. The CDR3 is made up of 16 amino acids. CDR3 in amino acids: CASSLSSGRALYEQYF. The DNA of the CDR3 is TGTGCCAGCAGTTTGTCTAGCGGGAGGGCCTTGTACGAGCAGTACTTC.

About this clone itself: Relative to the germline gene, one junction end is altered; a read error may explain this. V gene TRBV7-7 combines with J gene TRBJ2-7, with 10 bases that match TRBD1. The germline V gene has CDR1 SSHAT and CDR2 FNYEAQ (reference sequence). This CDR3 region has 15 residues. CDR3 in DNA: TGTGCTAGCAGTCCCGGACAGGGGGGTACCTACGAGCAGTACTTC. It specifies CASSPGQGGTYEQYF.

V and J are TRBV11-2 and TRBJ2-5, with 8 nucleotides matching TRBD1. This CDR3 comprises 15 residues. Germline CDR1 reads SGHAT; CDR2 reads FQNNGV. The junction had 5 bases not matched to a gene; V was cut back by 0 bases and J by 5 bases. CDR3 DNA sequence: TGTGCCAGCAGCTTAGATCCAGGGGGCTTGGAGACCCAGTACTTC. This translates into CASSLDPGGLETQYF.

The chain couples TRBV10-3 to TRBJ2-1, with 12 bases fitting TRBD2. The V segment lost 2 bases and the J segment 15 bases; nucleotides outside the gene matches: 8. The V gene's germline CDR1 is ENHRY and CDR2 SYGVKD. CDR3 length equals 14 residues. CDR3 residues: CAISELAGGPVVFF. CDR3 coding DNA: TGTGCCATCAGTGAGCTAGCGGGAGGGCCGGTTGTGTTCTTC.

The J gene is TRBJ2-2, the V gene TRBV5-8; no definite D call. Trimming stripped 1 base from V and 4 bases from J, with 14 bases between. The CDR3 contains 16 residues. Looked up from germline, CDR1 is SGHTS and CDR2 is YDEGEE. The CDR3 bases are TGTGCCAGCAGCTTGATTTCCCAACTAACCACCGGGGAGCTGTTTTTT. Encoded protein: CASSLISQLTTGELFF.

The gene calls are TRBV28 and TRBJ1-4, with a possible D match to TRBD1 (5 bases). V was pared by 4 bases and J by 6 bases, with 15 bases between. The CDR3 is made up of 15 amino acids. Germline V lookup: CDR1 MDHEN, CDR2 SYDVKM. DNA of the CDR3: TGTGCCAGCAGTTCCCAGGGAATGCAGGATGAAAAACTGTTTTTT. It is translated as CASSSQGMQDEKLFF.

V is TRBV4-3 and J is TRBJ1-2; D perhaps matches TRBD1 (6 bases). Germline CDR1 and CDR2: LGHNA and YSLEER. This CDR3 has 15 amino acids. The V and J ends lost 0 bases and 4 bases respectively, with 12 bases between them. DNA for the CDR3: TGCGCCAGCAGCCAAGAGGGGCTAGGGGGCTATGGCTACACCTTC. Protein sequence: CASSQEGLGGYGYTF.

V gene TRBV19 combines with J gene TRBJ2-5, with TRBD1 as a possible D gene (6 bases). CDR1 is LNHDA, CDR2 SQIVND, per germline (reference sequence). V was shortened by 1 base and J by 3 bases, with 9 bases between the two germline ends. CDR3 size: 14 residues. This chain's CDR3 is CASSIGGLKETQYF. In nucleotides, the CDR3 is TGTGCCAGTAGTATAGGGGGGCTTAAAGAGACCCAGTACTTC. Based on the CDR3 plus reference TRBV19 and TRBJ2-5, the full variable domain is DGGITQSPKYLFRKEGQNVTLSCEQNLNHDAMYWYRQDPGQGLRLIYYSQIVNDFQKGDIAEGYSVSREKKESFPLTVTSAQKNPTAFYLCASSIGGLKETQYFGPGTRLLVL.

CDR3 sequence reads: CASRQGMRTEAFF. The CDR3, as DNA: TGTGCCAGCCGACAGGGAATGAGGACTGAAGCTTTCTTT. The V call is TRBV18, the J call TRBJ1-1; 7 nucleotides align to TRBD1. The trim removed 8 bases at V and 5 bases at J, leaving 8 bases unmatched. The CDR3 totals 13 residues. Germline loops: CDR1 KGHSH, CDR2 LQKENI.

V and J are TRBV30 and TRBJ1-1, with D possibly matching TRBD1 (5 bases). The CDR3 loop spans 15 amino acids. Germline V CDR1 and CDR2: GTSNPN, SVGIG (reference sequence). Trimming cost V 3 bases and J 4 bases, with 18 bases left between them. CDR3 nucleotides: TGTGCCTGGAGCTACCCCAGGGCGAAATCCACTGAAGCTTTCTTT. Amino acid sequence: CAWSYPRAKSTEAFF.

This clone was seen just once. The genes are TRBV4-3 and TRBJ2-1; 7 bases align to TRBD2. The CDR3 spans 15 residues. The ends lost 4 bases at V and 6 bases at J; junction bases unmatched: 9. The V gene's germline CDR1 is LGHNA and CDR2 YSLEER. CDR3 region: CASSPILAAGNEQFF. The CDR3 DNA reads TGCGCCAGCAGCCCGATTCTAGCGGCGGGCAATGAGCAGTTCTTC.

Only one count was recorded for this clone. The V gene is TRBV7-2, the J gene TRBJ1-2; 7 bases map to TRBD1. The V segment lost 6 bases and the J segment 8 bases; nucleotides outside the gene matches: 12. The CDR3 extends over 14 amino acids. The germline V gene has CDR1 SGHTA and CDR2 FQGNSA. The CDR3 coding sequence is TGTGCCAGCAGGGTTACAGGGGATGTAGAGGGCTACACCTTC. This sequence encodes CASRVTGDVEGYTF.

V is TRBV7-9 and J is TRBJ1-1; 7 bases are a match to TRBD1. Germline V gene lookup returns CDR1 SEHNR and CDR2 FQNEAQ (reference sequence). The junction had 2 bases not matched to a gene; V was cut back by 4 bases and J by 3 bases. The CDR3 consists of 13 residues. CDR3: CASSSGTDTEAFF. CDR3 in DNA: TGTGCCAGCAGCTCTGGGACAGACACTGAAGCTTTCTTT.

This rearrangement joins TRBV6-5 to TRBJ1-1, with a tentative D call TRBD1 (5 bases). This CDR3 is built from 10 residues. Between the trimmed V and J ends, which lost 11 bases and 5 bases, there was a span of 9 bases. From germline, CDR1 is MNHEY and CDR2 SVGAGI. The CDR3 protein is CAPRGTEAFF. In nucleotides, the CDR3 is TGTGCCCCCCGGGGGACTGAAGCTTTCTTT.

This clone was seen once. The rearrangement uses TRBV4-3 and TRBJ2-3; D is possibly TRBD2 (6 bases). Trimming shortened V by 0 bases and J by 8 bases, and 9 bases separated the two germline ends. The CDR3 loop spans 13 amino acids. Germline V gives CDR1 LGHNA, CDR2 YSLEER. DNA of the CDR3: TGCGCCAGCAGCCAAGAAGTGGGGGGTACGCAGTATTTT. Its protein product is CASSQEVGGTQYF.

The J gene is TRBJ2-2, the V gene TRBV19, with D tentatively TRBD1 (5 bases). Germline V lookup: CDR1 LNHDA, CDR2 SQIVND (reference sequence). This CDR3 is built from 15 residues. V shed 8 bases and J shed 0 bases, with 13 bases lying between them. Written as DNA, the CDR3 is TGTGCCAGTTCGGAAGACAGCGCGAACACCGGGGAGCTGTTTTTT. It translates to CASSEDSANTGELFF.

The chain has TRBV24-1 and TRBJ1-1; 12 positions agree with TRBD1. The CDR3 has 17 residues. After removal of 5 bases from V and 3 bases from J, the junction contained 9 bases not matched to a gene. Per the germline V gene, CDR1 is KGHDR and CDR2 is SFDVKD. The CDR3 region is CATSAAPGTGGYTEAFF. CDR3 coding DNA: TGTGCCACCAGTGCCGCTCCGGGGACAGGGGGCTACACTGAAGCTTTCTTT.